This T cell receptor (beta chain) was sequenced during a study of cytomegalovirus exposure and HLA in healthy donors. 13 Jbeta primers and 60 Vbeta primers were used for the PCR. Sequenced by immunoSEQ multiplex PCR; TCRdb stores in-frame clones only, minus some. The sample consists of 100,000 to 120,000 clones, just under 80% of them appearing once. Per the germline V gene, CDR1 is WNHNN and CDR2 is SYGVQD (reference sequence). Unmatched junction bases numbered 13, after V lost 9 bases and J lost 3 bases. CDR3 length: 16 amino acids. This TCR was recovered from a male donor in good health and CMV-seronegative. The chain couples TRBV10-1 to TRBJ2-7, with 11 bases lining up with TRBD2. Sequencing was performed on PBMCs. Here the CDR3 DNA reads TGCGCCAGGAGACCGCTGACTAGCGGGAAAGTCTACGAGCAGTACTTC. Its translation is CARRPLTSGKVYEQYF.